A selection of T cell receptor beta chains follows, all from one sample in a study of shared clonotypes between healthy human individuals. Sequencing was performed with immunoSEQ multiplex PCR; in TCRdb, only in-frame clones are kept and a portion is missing. The data contain about 680,000 clones, around 73% of them singletons. The material sequenced was memory CD4+ T cells sorted from blood. The receptor source for this set is a woman in her twenties or thirties in good health. CDR3s include the opening cysteine and the closing phenylalanine or tryptophan. Fields, in order: clone size, J gene, D gene, V gene, CDR3 DNA, CDR3 protein. D genes are given only for firm matches. Clone size appears in some rows only: once, few, many, or a class for an expanded clone.

>.|TRBJ2-7|.|TRBV30
TGTACCTGGAGTGTCCGCGGCCTATCCTACGAGCAGTACTTC
CTWSVRGLSYEQYF
>.|TRBJ2-6|.|TRBV19
TGTGCCAGTAGTATTTTGGCTGGAGGGTGGTCGTTCGGGGCCAACGTCCTGACTTTC
CASSILAGGWSFGANVLTF
>.|TRBJ1-4|.|TRBV28
TGTGCCAGCAGCCACTCCGGGACATTGAATGAAAAACTGTTTTTT
CASSHSGTLNEKLFF
>once|TRBJ2-7|.|TRBV18
TGTGCCAGCTCACTTTCGGGACCTCAGACCGAGCAGTACTTC
CASSLSGPQTEQYF
>few|TRBJ2-3|TRBD1|TRBV9
TGTGCCAGCAGCGCCCGACAGGGGATGACAGATACGCAGTATTTT
CASSARQGMTDTQYF
>.|TRBJ2-1|TRBD1|TRBV29-1
TGCAGCGTCACAGGGGGCGGGGATGAGCAGTTCTTC
CSVTGGGDEQFF
>.|TRBJ2-7|TRBD2|TRBV27
TGTGCCAGCAGTTCTAGCGGGAGGTCGCCGTACGAGCAGTACTTC
CASSSSGRSPYEQYF
>.|TRBJ1-1|.|TRBV6-5
TGTGCCAGCAGTTATTCACGGATGAACACTGAAGCTTTCTTT
CASSYSRMNTEAFF
>few|TRBJ1-1|.|TRBV30
TGTGCCTGGACCCCGGGGCGGGGCGGCACTGAAGCTTTCTTT
CAWTPGRGGTEAFF
>.|TRBJ2-7|.|TRBV4-1
TGCGCCAGCAGCCAAGATTGGCTAGACGAGCAGTACTTC
CASSQDWLDEQYF
>.|TRBJ2-5|.|TRBV7-6
TGTGCCAGCAGCGGAACTCAAGAGACCCAGTACTTC
CASSGTQETQYF
>.|TRBJ2-1|TRBD2|TRBV28
TGTGCCAGCAGTTTCCTAGCGGGAGGGTCCAATGAGCAGTTCTTC
CASSFLAGGSNEQFF
>.|TRBJ1-2|.|TRBV27
TGTGCCAGCAGTGCTCACAATCCGGGTAACGGCGGCTACACCTTC
CASSAHNPGNGGYTF
>.|TRBJ1-1|.|TRBV28
TGTGCCAGCAGATACAGGGTGAGGGGCACTGAAGCTTTCTTT
CASRYRVRGTEAFF
>few|TRBJ2-7|.|TRBV28
TGTGCCAGCAGTTCAAGACTCCTCAGGGGCGCCTACGAGCAGTACTTC
CASSSRLLRGAYEQYF
>.|TRBJ2-5|.|TRBV6-6
TGTGCCAGCAGGAGACACAGGGACCAAGAGACCCAGTACTTC
CASRRHRDQETQYF
>.|TRBJ2-1|TRBD2|TRBV11-3
TGTGCCAGCAGCCCCAAGCTAGCGGGAGGGACCTACAATGAGCAGTTCTTC
CASSPKLAGGTYNEQFF
>.|TRBJ1-2|.|TRBV27
TGTGCCAGCAGTTTAACCGGCCAGGATCGTGGCTACACCTTC
CASSLTGQDRGYTF
>few|TRBJ1-1|TRBD1|TRBV7-8
TGTGCCAGCAGCCTAAACAGGGGGGACACTGAAGCTTTCTTT
CASSLNRGDTEAFF